This T cell receptor beta chain originates from a study of blood T cell repertoires in COVID-19. Looking at the study overall: The United States, Italy and Spain supplied acute and convalescent COVID-19 samples. Sources were T cells, B-cell-depleted T cells, or PBMCs; the material itself was cDNA or gDNA.

CDR3 size: 15 residues. Germline CDR1 is SEHNR and CDR2 is FQNEAQ (reference sequence). Trimming stripped 5 bases from V and 4 bases from J, with 18 bases between. Generated by immunoSEQ multiplex PCR, the TCRdb table keeps only in-frame clones and is missing some. The sample consists of about 190,000 clones, 60% to 85% of them appearing once. Sequenced material: peripheral blood. The chain combines TRBV7-9 with TRBJ2-7, with TRBD1 as a possible D gene (6 bases). The TCR was taken from a man in his sixties with active or convalescent COVID-19. In DNA, the CDR3 is TGTGCCAGCAGCCCACACAGGGATCCACCTTACGAGCAGTACTTC. It specifies CASSPHRDPPYEQYF.